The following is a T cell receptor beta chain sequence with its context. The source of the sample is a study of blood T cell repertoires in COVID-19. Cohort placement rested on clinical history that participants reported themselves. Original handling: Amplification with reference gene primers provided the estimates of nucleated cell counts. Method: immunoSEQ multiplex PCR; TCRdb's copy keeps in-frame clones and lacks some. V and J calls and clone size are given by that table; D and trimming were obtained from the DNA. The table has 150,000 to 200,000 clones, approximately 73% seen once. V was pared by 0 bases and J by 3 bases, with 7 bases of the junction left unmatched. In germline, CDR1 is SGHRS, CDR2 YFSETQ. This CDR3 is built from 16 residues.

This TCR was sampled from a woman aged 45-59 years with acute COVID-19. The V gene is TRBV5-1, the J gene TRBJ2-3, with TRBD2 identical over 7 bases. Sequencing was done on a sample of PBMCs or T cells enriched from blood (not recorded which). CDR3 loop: CASSLVGTGGTDTQYF. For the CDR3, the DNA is TGCGCCAGCAGCTTGGTAGGGACGGGGGGTACAGATACGCAGTATTTT.